The present entry profiles one T cell receptor (beta chain) with its context. Only one count was recorded for this clone. Its antigen remains unidentified. No per-base quality is available; no much larger clone lies one base away. The data originate from a study of T cell responses to AZD1222 COVID-19 vaccine (dated by TCRdb to the early 2020s). In the study overall: AZD1222 recipients whose second dose came at about 4 weeks and those whose second dose came at about 12 weeks were combined into one group, since spike-specific TCR depth and breadth did not differ between the two schedules. TCR sequencing was performed for 230 to 250 trial participants, of whom some 200 were given two doses of AZD1222 and roughly 25 were given two doses of MenACWY control vaccine. Trial participants were enrolled by age into 18-55, 56-69 and 70-plus year subgroups, with around 150, 28 and 57 TCR-sequenced participants respectively.

General study outcomes and caveats: Most participants were white British and females outnumbered males, and the authors suggested that clonal diversity may have been underestimated. Because no day 14 peak-response samples were available, the repertoires could be characterized only after the peak T cell response. In the small 56-69-year group, the increase in depth fell short of significance, most likely because of low power. Only five to seven AZD1222 recipients were SARS-CoV-2 seropositive at baseline, limiting conclusions about previously exposed vaccinees. Spike-specific TCR breadth and depth rose significantly after two AZD1222 doses compared with day 0 and with MenACWY recipients. CD4 TCRs associated with the vaccine covered the entire spike protein, and the dominant responses were in regions 160-218 and 743-854. Reportedly, almost half of the unique spike-specific TCRs recognized epitopes lying outside the regions that are mutated in the B.1.351 and B.1.1.7 variants.

The CDR3 regions of human TCRbeta chains were analyzed by immunosequencing. As for how the authors treated the data: Repertoire TCRs were checked for matches against a reference library of SARS-CoV-2-specific TCRs that had been generated using the MIRA antigen-specificity platform. Breadth was defined as the fraction of unique TCRs that were SARS-CoV-2-associated. Depth was defined as the fraction of total T cells that were SARS-CoV-2-associated. Each spike-specific TCR was assigned to its reactive spike region and to a CD4 or CD8 class using the MIRA data. Log10-transformed breadth and depth values were compared by one-way ANOVA with Sidak's multiple comparisons tests. TCRdb took over this immuneACCESS table, retaining in-frame rearrangements with V and J assigned. Such tables are incomplete; in checked studies, under half of the missing clones stem from an unresolved V gene, and the remainder is unexplained. V and J calls plus clone size are reproduced from that table; the DNA served to infer D and trimming. For this sample there are approximately 110,000 clones; more than 75% appear just once. The top ten clonotypes cover approximately 10% of the sample.

Explained via the paper, the time point label denotes: baseline before first vaccination. Samples from vaccinated people were obtained from the UK trials COV001 and COV002, which included a single-blind randomized controlled phase 2/3 trial of AZD1222 (ChAdOx1 nCoV-19) in healthy adults. For TCRbeta chain sequencing, PBMC samples were collected from trial participants at day 0 and at day 28 after the second dose. The sequence was collected from an adult in good health. The sequences come from peripheral blood, collected on day 0 of AZD1222 vaccination.

The sequence in DNA is TGTGCCAGCAGCTTGGTCCGGGGTTGGGATGGCTACACCTTC. The encoded protein is CASSLVRGWDGYTF. The sequence links TRBV11-2 to TRBJ1-2, with the D gene uncertain. V loses 3 bases of germline sequence and J loses 6 bases, and the interval between the two ends is 14 bases. The CDR3 contains 14 residues, cysteine and phenylalanine counted. The kept DNA is CDR3 alone, 42 bases in frame from the first base. CDR1 and CDR2 (SGHAT, FQNNGV) derive from the germline V gene.